Given below is one T cell receptor (beta chain) in context. The antigen remains unidentified. The source of the sample is a study of T-cell reconstitution after alpha-beta-depleted transplantation in children. TCRbeta library preparation incorporated unique molecular identifiers. TCRdb re-analysed the PCR reads in MiXCR, keeping a single row per CDR3 protein. The data hold fewer than 700,000 distinct CDR3 sequences, with 10% to 15% observed a single time. The CDR3 consists of 15 residues. V lost 5 bases and J lost 4, with 16 bases in between. The germline gives CDR1 LNHNV, CDR2 YYDKDF (reference sequence). Study-level points and caveats: Once a year had passed after transplant, T-cell counts and diversity came mostly from newly produced T cells. Where some patients showed high TCRbeta diversity at day 60, it came from recipient T cells and thymic progenitors that had survived.

The sequence came from a male patient aged 5 to 17 who had a stem cell transplant for acute myeloid leukemia, so the T cells may come from the graft donor. The chain employs TRBV15 and TRBJ2-3; D perhaps matches TRBD2 (6 bases). The material sequenced was PBMCs, mostly from graft donor cells, taken 360 days after TCRalphabeta/CD19-depleted stem cell transplant. CDR3 DNA sequence: TGTGCCACCAGCTCAAGAGGGCCGGGGGCAGATACGCAGTATTTT. It translates to CATSSRGPGADTQYF.